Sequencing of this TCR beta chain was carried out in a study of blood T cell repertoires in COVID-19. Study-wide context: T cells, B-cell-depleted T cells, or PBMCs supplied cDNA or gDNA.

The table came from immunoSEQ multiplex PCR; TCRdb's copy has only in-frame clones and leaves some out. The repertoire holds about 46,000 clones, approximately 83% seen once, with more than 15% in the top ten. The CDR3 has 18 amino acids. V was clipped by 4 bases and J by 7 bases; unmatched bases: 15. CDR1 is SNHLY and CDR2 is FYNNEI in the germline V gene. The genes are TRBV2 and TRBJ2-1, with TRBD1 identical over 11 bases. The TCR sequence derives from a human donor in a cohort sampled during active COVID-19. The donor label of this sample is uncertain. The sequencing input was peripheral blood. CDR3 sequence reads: CASSGRSAGTGGRNEQFF. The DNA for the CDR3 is TGTGCCAGCAGTGGCCGGTCCGCCGGGACAGGGGGACGGAATGAGCAGTTCTTC.